The TCR beta chain described here comes from a study of T cell responses to AZD1222 COVID-19 vaccine. Study context: Pooling of second doses given at about 4 or about 12 weeks was done.

This clone was recorded only once. Assay: immunoSEQ multiplex PCR; the TCRdb copy retains only in-frame clones and omits some. The sample shows under 200,000 clones, around 90% of them seen only once. This CDR3 has 17 residues. The V gene lost 5 bases and the J gene lost 1 base, with 17 bases spanning the gap. The germline V gene has CDR1 LNHDA and CDR2 SQIVND (reference sequence). Source: peripheral blood, taken on day 0 of AZD1222 vaccination. The TCR comes from an adult in good health. J is TRBJ1-4 and V is TRBV19; D is possibly TRBD1 (5 bases). The DNA of the CDR3 is TGTGCCAGTAGTGGCGACAGTTCAGCGGAAACTAATGAAAAACTGTTTTTT. Protein sequence: CASSGDSSAETNEKLFF.